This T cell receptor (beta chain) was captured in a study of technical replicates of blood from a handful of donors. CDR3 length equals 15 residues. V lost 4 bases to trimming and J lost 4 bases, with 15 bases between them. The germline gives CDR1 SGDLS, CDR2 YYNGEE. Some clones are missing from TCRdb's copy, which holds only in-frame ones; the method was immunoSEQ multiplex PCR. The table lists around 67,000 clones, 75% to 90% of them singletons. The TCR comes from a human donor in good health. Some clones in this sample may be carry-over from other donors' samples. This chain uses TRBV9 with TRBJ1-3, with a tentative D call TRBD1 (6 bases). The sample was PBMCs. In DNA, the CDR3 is TGTGCCAGCAGCCCCCGACAGGTAGCGGGAAACACCATATATTTT. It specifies CASSPRQVAGNTIYF.